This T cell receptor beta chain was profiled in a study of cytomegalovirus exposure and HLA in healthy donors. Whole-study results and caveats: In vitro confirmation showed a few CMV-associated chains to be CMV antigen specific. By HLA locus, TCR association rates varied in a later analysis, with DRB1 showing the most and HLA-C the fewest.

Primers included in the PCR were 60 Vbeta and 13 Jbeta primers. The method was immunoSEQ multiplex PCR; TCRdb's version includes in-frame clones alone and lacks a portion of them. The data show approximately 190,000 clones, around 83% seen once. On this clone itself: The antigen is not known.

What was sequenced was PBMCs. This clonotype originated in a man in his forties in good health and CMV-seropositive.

Here the CDR3 DNA reads TGTGCCAGCAGCCCGATACTTCGCACAGATACGCAGTATTTT. Amino acids: CASSPILRTDTQYF. The J gene is TRBJ2-3, the V gene TRBV28; D unresolved. V lost 6 bases and J 1 base, leaving 11 bases between the germline ends. This CDR3 contains 14 residues. CDR1 and CDR2 (germline): MDHEN, SYDVKM.